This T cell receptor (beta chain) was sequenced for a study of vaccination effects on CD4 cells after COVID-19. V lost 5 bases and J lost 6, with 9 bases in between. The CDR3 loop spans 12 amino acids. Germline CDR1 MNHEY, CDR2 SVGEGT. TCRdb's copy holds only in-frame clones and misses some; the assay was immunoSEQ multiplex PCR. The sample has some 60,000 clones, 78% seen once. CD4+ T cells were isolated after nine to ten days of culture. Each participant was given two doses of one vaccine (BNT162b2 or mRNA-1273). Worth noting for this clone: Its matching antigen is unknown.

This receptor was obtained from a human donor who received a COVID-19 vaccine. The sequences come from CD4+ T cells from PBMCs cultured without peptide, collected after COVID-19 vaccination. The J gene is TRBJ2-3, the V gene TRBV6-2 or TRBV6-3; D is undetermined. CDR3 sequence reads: CASSTTIDTQYF. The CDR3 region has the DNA TGTGCCAGCAGTACGACCATTGATACGCAGTATTTT.